The 24 T cell receptor beta chains reported below all come from one sample, sequenced in a study of blood T cell repertoires in COVID-19. The assay was immunoSEQ multiplex PCR, and TCRdb's table has in-frame clones only and misses some. The table lists some 180,000 clones, roughly 84% of them singletons. The material sequenced was peripheral blood. These receptors originate from a woman in her forties with COVID-19, enrolled during active disease.

The gene calls are TRBV5-4 and TRBJ1-1; a weak D match, TRBD1 (5 bases). The V gene lost 0 bases and the J gene lost 8 bases, with 11 bases spanning the gap. Germline loops: CDR1 SGHNT, CDR2 YYREEE (reference sequence). The CDR3 extends over 13 amino acids. The CDR3 loop is CASSLVSGDEAFF. The CDR3 DNA sequence: TGTGCCAGCAGCTTGGTTTCGGGGGACGAAGCTTTCTTT.

The chain carries TRBV27 and TRBJ2-4; the match to TRBD1 covers 8 bases. The CDR3 is 20 amino acids. Germline loops: CDR1 MNHEY, CDR2 SMNVEV (reference sequence). The ends lost 3 bases at V and 1 base at J; junction bases unmatched: 17. CDR3 sequence: CASSFQAAWQGATAKNIQYF. Here the CDR3 DNA reads TGTGCCAGCAGTTTCCAGGCGGCGTGGCAGGGGGCAACGGCCAAAAACATTCAGTACTTC.

The chain combines TRBV28 with TRBJ2-5, with D possibly matching TRBD1 (7 bases). CDR3 length equals 17 residues. Per the germline V gene, CDR1 is MDHEN and CDR2 is SYDVKM. V was cut by 4 bases and J by 2 bases, with 20 bases left in between. This CDR3 is CASSSPFAGGMQETQYF. DNA for the CDR3: TGTGCCAGCAGTTCCCCTTTCGCAGGGGGGATGCAAGAGACCCAGTACTTC.

The chain combines TRBV27 with TRBJ2-7, with 9 nucleotides matching TRBD1. The germline gives CDR1 MNHEY, CDR2 SMNVEV (reference sequence). V shed 2 bases, J shed 3 bases, and the junction held 5 bases outside the gene matches. This CDR3 has 15 amino acids. This CDR3 is CASSLSGTGYYEQYF. CDR3 DNA sequence: TGTGCCAGCAGTTTAAGCGGGACAGGGTACTACGAGCAGTACTTC.

V usage is TRBV7-6 and J usage is TRBJ1-3; D gene uncertain. This CDR3 comprises 15 residues. The germline V gene encodes CDR1 SGHVS and CDR2 FNYEAQ. V lost 1 base and J 2 bases, leaving 9 bases between the germline ends. The CDR3 loop reads CASSLDTSTGNTIYF. CDR3 DNA sequence: TGTGCCAGCAGCTTAGACACCAGTACTGGAAACACCATATATTTT.

The CDR3 DNA follows: TGTGCCAGCTCACTCGGGACTAGCGGGAGTTCACCCTACGAGCAGTACTTC. Encoded protein: CASSLGTSGSSPYEQYF. This rearrangement joins TRBV18 to TRBJ2-7, with 14 bases matching TRBD2. In germline, CDR1 is KGHSH, CDR2 LQKENI. Trimming at V came to 4 bases and at J to 2 bases, leaving 7 bases not matched to a gene. CDR3 length: 17 amino acids. Full variable domain (missing parts from reference TRBV18 and TRBJ2-7): NAGVMQNPRHLVRRRGQEARLRCSPMKGHSHVYWYRQLPEEGLKFMVYLQKENIIDESGMPKERFSAEFPKEGPSILRIQQVVRGDSAAYFCASSLGTSGSSPYEQYFGPGTRLTVT.

A few counts support this clone. In DNA, the CDR3 is TGTGCCAGTAGTATAGACCCGCGGAGGGACACCATATATTTT. It is translated as CASSIDPRRDTIYF. This chain connects TRBV19 to TRBJ1-3; D uncertain. CDR3 size: 14 residues. V gave up 0 bases and J gave up 8 bases, with 11 bases separating them. Per germline, CDR1 LNHDA and CDR2 SQIVND (reference sequence).

This sequence joins TRBV10-3 and TRBJ1-1, with 9 bases fitting TRBD1. V dropped 6 bases and J dropped 5; count of bases not matched to a gene: 7. The CDR3 length is 14 residues. In germline, CDR1 is ENHRY, CDR2 SYGVKD. CDR3 loop: CAISWGQGRTEAFF. The DNA for the CDR3 is TGTGCCATCAGCTGGGGACAGGGACGAACTGAAGCTTTCTTT.

The CDR3 spells CASSLDSLAGESQFF. In DNA, the CDR3 is TGTGCCAGCAGCTTAGACTCCCTAGCGGGAGAATCCCAGTTCTTC. This rearrangement joins TRBV7-9 to TRBJ2-1; the match to TRBD2 covers 10 bases. V shed 1 base, J shed 13 bases, and the junction held 10 bases outside the gene matches. Germline assignment: CDR1 SEHNR and CDR2 FQNEAQ (reference sequence). The CDR3 is 15 residues long.

This chain connects TRBV5-1 to TRBJ2-7; a weak D match, TRBD2 (5 bases). The CDR3 consists of 12 residues. The germline V and J ends were trimmed by 5 bases and 6 bases, with 12 bases remaining between them. Germline V gives CDR1 SGHRS, CDR2 YFSETQ. The CDR3 bases are TGCGCCAGCAGTCTGACCGGGGTCGAGCAGTACTTC. Translation: CASSLTGVEQYF.

The CDR3 nucleotides are TGTGCCAGTAGACTTGGGGACAGGCGAGTAGAGACCCAGTACTTC. Translated: CASRLGDRRVETQYF. This sequence joins TRBV19 and TRBJ2-5; TRBD1 aligns across 8 bases. The length of the CDR3 is 15 residues. Trimming took 6 bases from V and 4 from J; bases not matched to a gene: 10. Germline V gene data show CDR1 as LNHDA and CDR2 as SQIVND (reference sequence).

This chain uses TRBV5-6 with TRBJ2-7; TRBD2 matches at 13 bases. The CDR3 extends over 15 amino acids. Germline trimming cut 3 bases from V and 3 bases from J; bases unmatched to any gene: 3. Per germline, CDR1 SGHDT and CDR2 YYEEEE. The CDR3 nucleotides are TGTGCCAGCAGCTGGGGACTAGCGGGAAACTACGAGCAGTACTTC. Translation gives CASSWGLAGNYEQYF.

V usage is TRBV5-8 and J usage is TRBJ1-1; the match to TRBD1 covers 10 bases. This CDR3 is 15 amino acids long. Germline lookup yields CDR1 SGHTS and CDR2 YDEGEE. The ends lost 2 bases at V and 11 bases at J; junction bases unmatched: 12. The CDR3 loop reads CASSLERQGARSAFF. In DNA form, the CDR3 reads TGTGCCAGCAGCTTAGAGCGACAGGGGGCGCGGTCCGCTTTCTTT.

In its sample, this clone was seen a few times. This rearrangement joins TRBV28 to TRBJ1-6; D call uncertain. Germline V lookup: CDR1 MDHEN, CDR2 SYDVKM. V lost 2 bases, J lost 5 bases, and 19 bases lay in between. The CDR3 contains 18 residues. The CDR3 spells CASSLPMGLGPNNSPLHF. In DNA form, the CDR3 reads TGTGCCAGCAGTTTACCCATGGGCTTGGGCCCCAATAATTCACCCCTCCACTTT.

This chain links TRBV7-8 with TRBJ2-5; TRBD2 agrees at 8 bases. CDR3 size: 16 residues. The V gene end was trimmed by 5 bases and the J gene end by 5 bases; junction bases not matched to a gene: 13. Germline values: CDR1 SGHVS, CDR2 FQNEAQ. This CDR3 is CASSLGDGGAWETQYF. CDR3 bases: TGTGCCAGCAGCCTCGGGGACGGGGGGGCCTGGGAGACCCAGTACTTC.

J is TRBJ2-7 and V is TRBV7-9; weak D call: TRBD2 (6 bases). CDR1 SEHNR and CDR2 FQNEAQ come from the germline V gene (reference sequence). The CDR3 is 14 residues long. V was trimmed by 7 bases and J by 7 bases, leaving 20 bases between them. CDR3 nucleotide sequence: TGTGCCAGCACCAAGGGGCGGGGCTTAATAGAGCAGTACTTC. This encodes CASTKGRGLIEQYF.

The chain recombines TRBV18 with TRBJ2-7, with 10 nucleotides matching TRBD1. J was trimmed by 2 bases and V by 3 bases; bases with no gene match: 7. Germline V gene lookup returns CDR1 KGHSH and CDR2 LQKENI. This CDR3 region has 16 residues. CDR3 bases: TGTGCCAGCTCACCGGGTCGGACAGGGGGAGCCTACGAGCAGTACTTC. Its translation: CASSPGRTGGAYEQYF.

The chain combines TRBV5-1 with TRBJ1-3; no clear D gene. Germline CDR1 SGHRS, CDR2 YFSETQ. The CDR3 has 15 residues. V gave up 1 base and J gave up 7 bases, with 15 bases separating them. CDR3 DNA: TGCGCCAGCAGCTTGATGCGGCCGGAGACGAACACCATATATTTT. As protein: CASSLMRPETNTIYF.

This clone was detected only once. The chain recombines TRBV7-2 with TRBJ2-1; D unresolved. Germline V gene sequence: CDR1 SGHTA, CDR2 FQGNSA. Deletions cut 10 bases from V and 9 bases from J, with 22 bases between. The CDR3 is 14 amino acids. Here the CDR3 reads CATQTAAQSREQFF. Here the CDR3 DNA reads TGTGCCACCCAGACGGCGGCTCAGAGTCGTGAGCAGTTCTTC.

V gene TRBV5-6 combines with J gene TRBJ1-1; the D gene is possibly TRBD1 (6 bases). Trimming left V 4 bases short and J 4 bases short, with 11 bases between. Germline-derived CDR1 and CDR2 are SGHDT and YYEEEE. The CDR3 contains 13 residues. The CDR3 loop reads CASSRTGITEAFF. CDR3 sequence (DNA): TGTGCCAGCAGCAGAACAGGGATCACTGAAGCTTTCTTT.

The chain joins TRBV5-6 to TRBJ1-1; the match to TRBD1 covers 10 bases. This CDR3 comprises 16 residues. CDR1 SGHDT and CDR2 YYEEEE come from the germline V gene. The V segment lost 2 bases and the J segment 4 bases; nucleotides outside the gene matches: 8. This CDR3 is CASSFGTGVFTTEAFF. For the CDR3, the DNA is TGTGCCAGCAGCTTTGGGACAGGGGTGTTTACCACTGAAGCTTTCTTT.

The chain carries TRBV24-1 and TRBJ2-2, with TRBD2 matching over 10 bases. The CDR3 extends over 16 amino acids. Germline CDR1 KGHDR, CDR2 SFDVKD. Trimming cost V 4 bases and J 0 bases; bases outside gene matches: 1. The CDR3 DNA sequence: TGTGCCACCAGTGAAAGCGGGGGGGCGAACACCGGGGAGCTGTTTTTT. Its protein is CATSESGGANTGELFF.

The chain employs TRBV6-6 and TRBJ2-7; no definite D call. This CDR3 has 11 residues. Germline V CDR1 and CDR2: MNHNY, SVGAGI (reference sequence). The V gene lost 2 bases and the J gene lost 5 bases, with 4 bases spanning the gap. For the CDR3, the DNA is TGTGCCAGCAGTTACGGAGACGAGCAGTACTTC. Amino acid sequence: CASSYGDEQYF.

The chain uses TRBV5-1 and TRBJ1-6; D is perhaps TRBD1 (5 bases). V was shortened by 0 bases and J by 11 bases, with 15 bases between the two germline ends. Germline V gene data show CDR1 as SGHRS and CDR2 as YFSETQ. This CDR3 contains 15 residues. CDR3 in DNA: TGCGCCAGCAGCTTGGTAGGGCAGGGCGAGGCACCCCTCCACTTT. Its protein product is CASSLVGQGEAPLHF.